The 6 T cell receptor beta chains in this list originate from one sample, sequenced in a study of shared clonotypes between healthy human individuals. This table comes from immunoSEQ multiplex PCR, and its TCRdb copy is limited to in-frame clones, with some not included. This table holds a few million clones, about 92% found once. What was sequenced was naive CD4+ T cells sorted from blood. Subset given: CD45RA+ positively selected. These receptors were taken from a man aged 18 to 35 in good health.

The CDR3 loop is CASRSSGESTDTQYF. In DNA form, the CDR3 reads TGTGCAAGTCGCTCCAGCGGGGAGTCCACAGATACGCAGTATTTT. J is TRBJ2-3 and V is TRBV12-2; the table's D call TRBD2 went unverified against the DNA. TRBV12-2 is noted as a pseudogene. CDR3 length: 15 residues.

The CDR3 here is CASSLTQGAGQPQHF. The CDR3 region has the DNA TGTGCCAGCAGTTTGACACAGGGGGCAGGTCAGCCCCAGCATTTT. The chain employs TRBV6-5 and TRBJ1-5; 9 nucleotides match TRBD1. The CDR3 sequence is 15 residues long. The germline CDR1 and CDR2 sequences are MNHEY and SVGAGI. V dropped 4 bases and J dropped 6; count of bases not matched to a gene: 7.

Worth noting for this clone: Other DNA sequences in the same sample also yield this CDR3. The chain combines TRBV5-1 with TRBJ2-2; D unclear. From germline, CDR1 is SGHRS and CDR2 YFSETQ. Trimming stripped 3 bases from V and 2 bases from J, with 11 bases between. The CDR3 is 15 residues long. The CDR3 region is CASSSSGSNTGELFF. In DNA, the CDR3 is TGCGCCAGCAGCTCGTCCGGGTCTAACACCGGGGAGCTGTTTTTT. The full variable domain, rest sourced from reference TRBV5-1 and TRBJ2-2, is KAGVTQTPRYLIKTRGQQVTLSCSPISGHRSVSWYQQTPGQGLQFLFEYFSETQRNKGNFPGRFSGRQFSNSRSEMNVSTLELGDSALYLCASSSSGSNTGELFFGEGSRLTVL.

With respect to this clone: Other DNA sequences in the same sample also yield this CDR3. This sequence joins TRBV18 and TRBJ1-5; D uncertain. Germline loops: CDR1 KGHSH, CDR2 LQKENI. Trimming left V 3 bases short and J 2 bases short, with 8 bases between. This CDR3 comprises 14 residues. The CDR3 sequence: CASSPSGGNQPQHF. CDR3 in DNA: TGTGCCAGCTCACCCTCCGGGGGCAATCAGCCCCAGCATTTT.

CDR3 bases: TGTGCCAGCAGCCCCTGGCCCCAACCGGGCAACTATGGCTACACCTTC. It codes for CASSPWPQPGNYGYTF. The chain has TRBV5-4 and TRBJ1-2; D remains ambiguous. V lost 4 bases to trimming and J lost 2 bases, with 18 bases between them. CDR1 is SGHNT, CDR2 YYREEE, per germline (reference sequence). This CDR3 is built from 16 residues.

V usage is TRBV21-1 and J usage is TRBJ2-7; the D call in the table, TRBD2, was not verified against the DNA. TRBV21-1 is classified as a pseudogene. This CDR3 contains 17 residues. In DNA form, the CDR3 reads TGTGCCAGCAGCAAGGGGGGCTGGACTAGCGGGTCCTACGAGCAGTACTTC. Its protein product is CASSKGGWTSGSYEQYF.